The source of this T cell receptor (beta chain) is a study of OX40 agonist ivuxolimab in advanced cancers. Produced via immunoSEQ multiplex PCR; TCRdb's table is partial and in-frame only. The data show about 50,000 clones, more than 70% seen once. CDR1 is SGDLS and CDR2 is YYNGEE in the germline V gene. This CDR3 is 15 amino acids long. The ends lost 3 bases at V and 0 bases at J; junction bases unmatched: 4. Source: CD4+ or CD8+ T cells sorted from blood, taken in a trial of the OX40 agonist ivuxolimab. The gene calls are TRBV9 and TRBJ1-1, with 8 bases that match TRBD1. The TCR was taken from an adult with an advanced solid tumor such as melanoma, head and neck, liver or kidney cancer. The CDR3 sequence is CASSAGQGVNTEAFF. The CDR3 DNA follows: TGTGCCAGCAGCGCCGGACAGGGAGTGAACACTGAAGCTTTCTTT.